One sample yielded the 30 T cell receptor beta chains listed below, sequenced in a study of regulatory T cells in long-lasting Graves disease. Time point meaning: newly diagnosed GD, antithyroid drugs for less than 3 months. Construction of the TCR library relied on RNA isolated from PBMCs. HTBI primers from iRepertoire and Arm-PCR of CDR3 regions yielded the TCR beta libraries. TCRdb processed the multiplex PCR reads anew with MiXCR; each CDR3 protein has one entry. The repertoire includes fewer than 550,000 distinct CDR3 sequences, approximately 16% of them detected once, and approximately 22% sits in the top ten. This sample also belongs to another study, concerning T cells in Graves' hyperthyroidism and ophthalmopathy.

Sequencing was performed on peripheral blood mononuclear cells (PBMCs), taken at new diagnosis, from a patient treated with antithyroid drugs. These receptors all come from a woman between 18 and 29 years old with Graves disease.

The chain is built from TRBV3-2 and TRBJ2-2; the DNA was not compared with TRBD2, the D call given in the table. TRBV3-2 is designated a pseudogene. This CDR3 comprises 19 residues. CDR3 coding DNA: TGTGCCAGCAGCCAAGAACGAAGGCTAGCGGGAGAGAACACCGGGGAGCTGTTTTTT. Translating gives CASSQERRLAGENTGELFF.

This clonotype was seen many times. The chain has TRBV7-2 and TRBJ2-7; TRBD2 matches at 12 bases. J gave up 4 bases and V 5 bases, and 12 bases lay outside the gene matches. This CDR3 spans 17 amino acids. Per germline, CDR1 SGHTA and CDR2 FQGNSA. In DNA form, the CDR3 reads TGTGCCAGCAGCCCCCCCAGTGGACTAGCGGGATCTTACGAGCAGTACTTC. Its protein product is CASSPPSGLAGSYEQYF.

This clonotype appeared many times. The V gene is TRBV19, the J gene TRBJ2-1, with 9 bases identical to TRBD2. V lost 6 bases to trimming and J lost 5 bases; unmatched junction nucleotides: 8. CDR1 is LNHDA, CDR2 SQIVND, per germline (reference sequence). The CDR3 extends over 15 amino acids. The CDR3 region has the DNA TGTGCCAGTAGACTGGCTAGCGGGGCCAACAATGAGCAGTTCTTC. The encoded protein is CASRLASGANNEQFF.

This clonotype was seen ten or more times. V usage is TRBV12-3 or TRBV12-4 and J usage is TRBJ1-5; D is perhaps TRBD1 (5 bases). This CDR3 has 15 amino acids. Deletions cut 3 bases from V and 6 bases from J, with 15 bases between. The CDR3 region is CASSLGGKGSQPQHF. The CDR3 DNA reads TGTGCCAGCAGTTTGGGGGGAAAGGGGAGTCAGCCCCAGCATTTT.

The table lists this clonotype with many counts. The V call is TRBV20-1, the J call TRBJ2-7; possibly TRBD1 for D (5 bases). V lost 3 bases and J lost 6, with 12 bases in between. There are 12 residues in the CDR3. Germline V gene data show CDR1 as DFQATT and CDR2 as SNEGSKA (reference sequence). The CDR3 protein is CSARDNLAEQYF. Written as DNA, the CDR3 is TGCAGTGCTAGGGACAATCTGGCCGAGCAGTACTTC.

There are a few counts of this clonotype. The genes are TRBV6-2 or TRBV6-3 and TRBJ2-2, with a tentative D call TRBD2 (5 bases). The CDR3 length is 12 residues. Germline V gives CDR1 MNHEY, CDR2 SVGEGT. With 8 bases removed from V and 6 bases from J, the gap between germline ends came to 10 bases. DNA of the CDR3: TGTGCCAGCTTACAAGCGGCCGGGGAGCTGTTTTTT. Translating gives CASLQAAGELFF.

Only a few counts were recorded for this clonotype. CDR3 loop: CASNQRDNEQFF. CDR3 sequence (DNA): TGTGCCAGTAACCAGCGGGATAATGAGCAGTTCTTC. This chain uses TRBV19 with TRBJ2-1; 7 bases are shared with TRBD2. V gave up 7 bases and J gave up 7 bases; unmatched junction bases: 4. Germline V gene sequence: CDR1 LNHDA, CDR2 SQIVND (reference sequence). This CDR3 has 12 residues.

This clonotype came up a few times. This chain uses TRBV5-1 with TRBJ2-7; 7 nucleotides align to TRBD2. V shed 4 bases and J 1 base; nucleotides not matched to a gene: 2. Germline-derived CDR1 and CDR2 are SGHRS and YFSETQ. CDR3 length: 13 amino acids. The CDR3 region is CASSGLESYEQYF. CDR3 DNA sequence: TGCGCCAGCAGCGGACTAGAGTCCTACGAGCAGTACTTC.

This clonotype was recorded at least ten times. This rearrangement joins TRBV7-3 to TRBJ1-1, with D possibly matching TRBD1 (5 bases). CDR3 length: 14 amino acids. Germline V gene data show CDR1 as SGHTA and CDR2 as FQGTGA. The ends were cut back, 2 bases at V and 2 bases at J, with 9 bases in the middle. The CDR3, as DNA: TGTGCCAGCAGCTTACGGGGGACCAACACTGAAGCTTTCTTT. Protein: CASSLRGTNTEAFF.

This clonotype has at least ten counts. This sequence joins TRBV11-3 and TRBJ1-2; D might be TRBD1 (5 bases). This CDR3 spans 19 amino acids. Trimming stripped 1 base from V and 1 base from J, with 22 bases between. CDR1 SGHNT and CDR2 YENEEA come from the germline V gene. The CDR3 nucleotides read TGTGCCAGCAGCTTAGCAGGGCCGGAGCGGCGGTCCTTTAACTATGGCTACACCTTC. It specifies CASSLAGPERRSFNYGYTF. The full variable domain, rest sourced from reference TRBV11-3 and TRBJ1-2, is EAGVVQSPRYKIIEKKQPVAFWCNPISGHNTLYWYLQNLGQGPELLIRYENEEAVDDSQLPKDRFSAERLKGVDSTLKIQPAELGDSAVYLCASSLAGPERRSFNYGYTFGSGTRLTVV.

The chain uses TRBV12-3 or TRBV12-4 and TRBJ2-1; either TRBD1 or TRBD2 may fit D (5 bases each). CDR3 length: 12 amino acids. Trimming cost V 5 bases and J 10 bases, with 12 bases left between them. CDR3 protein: CASSAGTNEQFF. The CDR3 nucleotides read TGTGCCAGCAGTGCCGGGACCAACGAGCAGTTCTTC.

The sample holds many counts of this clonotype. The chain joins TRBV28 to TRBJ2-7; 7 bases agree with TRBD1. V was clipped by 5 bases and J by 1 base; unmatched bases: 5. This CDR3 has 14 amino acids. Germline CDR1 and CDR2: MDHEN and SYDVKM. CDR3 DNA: TGTGCCAGCAGTACCAGACAGGGATCCTACGAGCAGTACTTC. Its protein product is CASSTRQGSYEQYF.

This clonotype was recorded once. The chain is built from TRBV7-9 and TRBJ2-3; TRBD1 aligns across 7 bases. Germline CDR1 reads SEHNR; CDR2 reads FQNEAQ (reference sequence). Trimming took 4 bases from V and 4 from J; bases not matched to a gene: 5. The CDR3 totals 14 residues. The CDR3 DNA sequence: TGTGCCAGCAGCTGGACTCAGGGGGCAGATACGCAGTATTTT. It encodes CASSWTQGADTQYF.

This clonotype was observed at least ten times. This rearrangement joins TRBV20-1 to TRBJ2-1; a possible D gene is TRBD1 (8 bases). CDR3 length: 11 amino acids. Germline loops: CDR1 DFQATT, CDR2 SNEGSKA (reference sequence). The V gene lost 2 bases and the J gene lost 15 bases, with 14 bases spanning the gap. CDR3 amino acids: CSARHTGGGFF. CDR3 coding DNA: TGCAGTGCTAGACATACAGGGGGGGGGTTCTTC.

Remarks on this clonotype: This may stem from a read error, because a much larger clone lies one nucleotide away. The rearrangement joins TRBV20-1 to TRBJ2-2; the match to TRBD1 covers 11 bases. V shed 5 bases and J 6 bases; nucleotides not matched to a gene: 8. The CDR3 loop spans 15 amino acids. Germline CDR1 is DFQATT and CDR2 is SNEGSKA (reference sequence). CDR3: CSAHTGTGGSGELFF. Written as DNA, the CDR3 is TGCAGTGCTCACACCGGGACAGGGGGTTCCGGGGAGCTGTTTTTT.

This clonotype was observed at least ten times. This CDR3 is CASTLAGAPYEQYF. The CDR3 region has the DNA TGTGCCAGCACCCTAGCGGGAGCACCCTACGAGCAGTACTTC. The chain is built from TRBV28 and TRBJ2-7; 10 bases fit TRBD2. This CDR3 is built from 14 residues. Germline trimming cut 7 bases from V and 2 bases from J; bases unmatched to any gene: 5. CDR1 is MDHEN, CDR2 SYDVKM, per germline.

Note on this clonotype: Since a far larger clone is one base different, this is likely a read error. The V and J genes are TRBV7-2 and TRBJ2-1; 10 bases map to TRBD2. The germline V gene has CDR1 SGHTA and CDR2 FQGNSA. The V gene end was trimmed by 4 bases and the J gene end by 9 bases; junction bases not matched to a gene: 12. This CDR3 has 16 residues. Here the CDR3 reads CASSSQTSGRAVEQFF. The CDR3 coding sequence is TGTGCCAGCAGCTCCCAAACCAGCGGGAGGGCGGTTGAGCAGTTCTTC.

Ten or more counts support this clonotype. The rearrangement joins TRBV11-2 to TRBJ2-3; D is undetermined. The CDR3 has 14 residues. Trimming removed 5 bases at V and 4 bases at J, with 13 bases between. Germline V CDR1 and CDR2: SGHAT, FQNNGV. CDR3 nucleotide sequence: TGTGCCAGCAGCCGAGATTTTTCTGCAGATACGCAGTATTTT. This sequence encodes CASSRDFSADTQYF.

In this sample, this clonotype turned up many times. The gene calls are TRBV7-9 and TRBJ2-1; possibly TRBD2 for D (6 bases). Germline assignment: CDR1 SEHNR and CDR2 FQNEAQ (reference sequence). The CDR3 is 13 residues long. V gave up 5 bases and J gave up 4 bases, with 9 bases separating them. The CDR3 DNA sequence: TGTGCCAGCAGCCCGACTAGTTACAATGAGCAGTTCTTC. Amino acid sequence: CASSPTSYNEQFF.

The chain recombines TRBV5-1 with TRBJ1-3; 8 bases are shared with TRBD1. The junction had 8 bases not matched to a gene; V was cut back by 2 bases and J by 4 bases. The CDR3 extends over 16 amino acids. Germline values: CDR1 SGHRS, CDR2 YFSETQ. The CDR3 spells CASSFAQGALGNTIYF. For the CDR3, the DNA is TGCGCCAGCAGCTTTGCGCAGGGGGCGTTGGGAAACACCATATATTTT.

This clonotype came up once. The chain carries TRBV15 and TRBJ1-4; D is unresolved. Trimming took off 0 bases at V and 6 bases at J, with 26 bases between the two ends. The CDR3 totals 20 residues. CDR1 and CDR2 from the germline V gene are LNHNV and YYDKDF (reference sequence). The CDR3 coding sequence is TGTGCCACCAGCAGAGATCAAGCGACCGCCTCTAGAAGGCGGGATGAAAAACTGTTTTTT. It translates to CATSRDQATASRRRDEKLFF. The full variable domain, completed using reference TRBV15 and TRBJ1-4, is DAMVIQNPRYQVTQFGKPVTLSCSQTLNHNVMYWYQQKSSQAPKLLFHYYDKDFNNEADTPDNFQSRRPNTSFCFLDIRSPGLGDTAMYLCATSRDQATASRRRDEKLFFGSGTQLSVL.

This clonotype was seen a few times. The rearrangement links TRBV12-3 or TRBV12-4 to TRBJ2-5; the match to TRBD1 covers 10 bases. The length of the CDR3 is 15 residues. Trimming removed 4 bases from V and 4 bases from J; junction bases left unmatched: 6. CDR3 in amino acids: CASSSTRQGAETQYF. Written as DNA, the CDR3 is TGTGCCAGCAGTTCGACCCGACAGGGGGCAGAGACCCAGTACTTC.

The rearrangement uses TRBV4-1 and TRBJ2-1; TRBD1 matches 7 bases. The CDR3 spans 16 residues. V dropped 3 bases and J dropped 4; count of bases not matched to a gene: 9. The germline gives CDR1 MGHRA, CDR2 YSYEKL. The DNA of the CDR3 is TGCGCCAGCAGCCAGATCTCGACAGGGATTTACAATGAGCAGTTCTTC. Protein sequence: CASSQISTGIYNEQFF.

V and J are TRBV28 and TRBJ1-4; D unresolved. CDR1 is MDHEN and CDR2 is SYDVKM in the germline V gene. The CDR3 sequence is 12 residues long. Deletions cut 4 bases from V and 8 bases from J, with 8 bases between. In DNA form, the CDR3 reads TGTGCCAGCAGTTCTACCCGGGAAAAACTGTTTTTT. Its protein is CASSSTREKLFF.

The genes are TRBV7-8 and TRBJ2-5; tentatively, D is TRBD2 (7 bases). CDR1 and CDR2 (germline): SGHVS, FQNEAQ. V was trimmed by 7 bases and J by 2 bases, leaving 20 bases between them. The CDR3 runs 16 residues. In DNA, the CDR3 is TGTGCCAGCAACCCACGTGGAGGGGGGGGGCAAGAGACCCAGTACTTC. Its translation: CASNPRGGGGQETQYF.

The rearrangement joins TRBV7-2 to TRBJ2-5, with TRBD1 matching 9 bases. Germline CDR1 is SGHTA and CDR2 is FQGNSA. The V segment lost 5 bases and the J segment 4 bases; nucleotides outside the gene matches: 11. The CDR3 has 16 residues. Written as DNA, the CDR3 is TGTGCCAGCAGCACCTTACAGGGGGCAGGTCGAGAGACCCAGTACTTC. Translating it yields CASSTLQGAGRETQYF.

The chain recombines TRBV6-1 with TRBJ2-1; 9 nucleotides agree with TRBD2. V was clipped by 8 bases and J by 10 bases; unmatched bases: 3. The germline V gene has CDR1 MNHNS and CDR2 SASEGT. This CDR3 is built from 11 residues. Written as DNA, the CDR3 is TGTGCCAGCCGCGGACTAGCGGAGCAGTTCTTC. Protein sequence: CASRGLAEQFF.

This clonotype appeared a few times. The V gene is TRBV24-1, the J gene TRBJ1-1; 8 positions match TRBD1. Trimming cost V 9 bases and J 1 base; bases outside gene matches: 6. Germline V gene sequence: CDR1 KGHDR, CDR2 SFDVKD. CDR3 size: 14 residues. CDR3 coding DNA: TGTGCCACCTGTTTGGACAGGGCGAACACTGAAGCTTTCTTT. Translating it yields CATCLDRANTEAFF.

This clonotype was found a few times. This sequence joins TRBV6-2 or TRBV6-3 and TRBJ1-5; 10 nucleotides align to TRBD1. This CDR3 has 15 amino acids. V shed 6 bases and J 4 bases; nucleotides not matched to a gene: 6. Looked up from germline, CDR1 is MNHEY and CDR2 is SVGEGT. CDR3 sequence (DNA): TGTGCCAGCAGCCATGGACAGGGGGGAAATCAGCCCCAGCATTTT. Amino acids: CASSHGQGGNQPQHF.

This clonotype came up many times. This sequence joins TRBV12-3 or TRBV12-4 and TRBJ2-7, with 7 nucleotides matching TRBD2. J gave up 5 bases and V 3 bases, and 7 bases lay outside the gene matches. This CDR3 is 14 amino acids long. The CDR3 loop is CASSFGGRADEQYF. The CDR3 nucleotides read TGTGCCAGCAGTTTTGGGGGGAGGGCCGACGAGCAGTACTTC.